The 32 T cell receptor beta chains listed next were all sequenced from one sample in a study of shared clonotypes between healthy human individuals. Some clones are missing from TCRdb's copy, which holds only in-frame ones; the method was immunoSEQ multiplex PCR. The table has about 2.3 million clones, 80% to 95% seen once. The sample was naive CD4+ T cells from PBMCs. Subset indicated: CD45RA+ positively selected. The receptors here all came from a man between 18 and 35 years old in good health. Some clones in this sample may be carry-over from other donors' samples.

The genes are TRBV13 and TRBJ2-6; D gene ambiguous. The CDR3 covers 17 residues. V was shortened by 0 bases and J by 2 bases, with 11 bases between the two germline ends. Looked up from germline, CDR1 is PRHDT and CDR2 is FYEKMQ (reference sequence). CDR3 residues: CASSLGLVGTGANVLTF. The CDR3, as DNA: TGTGCCAGCAGCTTAGGCCTAGTGGGGACTGGGGCCAACGTCCTGACTTTC.

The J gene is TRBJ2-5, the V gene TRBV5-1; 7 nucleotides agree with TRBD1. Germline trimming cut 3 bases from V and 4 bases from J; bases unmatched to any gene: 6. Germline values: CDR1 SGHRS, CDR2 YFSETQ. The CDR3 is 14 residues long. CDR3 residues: CASSSGQTGETQYF. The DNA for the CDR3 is TGCGCCAGCAGCTCGGGACAGACAGGAGAGACCCAGTACTTC.

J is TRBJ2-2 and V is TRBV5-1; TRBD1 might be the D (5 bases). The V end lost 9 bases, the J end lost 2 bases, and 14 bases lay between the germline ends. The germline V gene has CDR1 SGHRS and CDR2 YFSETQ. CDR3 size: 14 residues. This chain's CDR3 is CATTPQGNTGELFF. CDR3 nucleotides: TGCGCCACCACTCCCCAGGGCAACACCGGGGAGCTGTTTTTT.

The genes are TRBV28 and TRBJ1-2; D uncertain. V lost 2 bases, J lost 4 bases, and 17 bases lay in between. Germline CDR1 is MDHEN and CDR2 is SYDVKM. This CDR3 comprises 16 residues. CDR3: CASSLTPETKLYGYTF. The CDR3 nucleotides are TGTGCCAGCAGTTTAACGCCGGAGACGAAGCTCTATGGCTACACCTTC.

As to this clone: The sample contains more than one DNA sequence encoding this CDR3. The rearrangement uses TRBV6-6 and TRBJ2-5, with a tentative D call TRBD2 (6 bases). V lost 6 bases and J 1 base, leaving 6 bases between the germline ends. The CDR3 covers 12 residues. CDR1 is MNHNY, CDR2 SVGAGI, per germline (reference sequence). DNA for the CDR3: TGTGCCAGCAGGCGGGGCCAAGAGACCCAGTACTTC. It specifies CASRRGQETQYF.

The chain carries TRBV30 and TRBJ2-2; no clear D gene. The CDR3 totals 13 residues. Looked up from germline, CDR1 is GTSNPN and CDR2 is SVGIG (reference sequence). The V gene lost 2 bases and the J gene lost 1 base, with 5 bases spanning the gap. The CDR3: CAWSLRNTGELFF. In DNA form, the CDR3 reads TGTGCCTGGAGTTTAAGGAACACCGGGGAGCTGTTTTTT.

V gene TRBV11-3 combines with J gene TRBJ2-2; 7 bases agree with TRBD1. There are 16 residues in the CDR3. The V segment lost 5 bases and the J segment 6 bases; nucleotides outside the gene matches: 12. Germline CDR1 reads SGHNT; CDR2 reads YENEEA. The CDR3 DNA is TGTGCCAGCAGCGCGGCGGACAGGAAAAGGTCCGGGGAGCTGTTTTTT. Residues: CASSAADRKRSGELFF.

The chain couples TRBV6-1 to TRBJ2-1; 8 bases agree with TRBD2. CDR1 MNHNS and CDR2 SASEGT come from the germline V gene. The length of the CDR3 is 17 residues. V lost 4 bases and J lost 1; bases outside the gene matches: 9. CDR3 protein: CASSAPGLALSYNEQFF. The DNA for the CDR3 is TGTGCCAGCAGTGCACCTGGACTAGCATTGTCCTACAATGAGCAGTTCTTC.

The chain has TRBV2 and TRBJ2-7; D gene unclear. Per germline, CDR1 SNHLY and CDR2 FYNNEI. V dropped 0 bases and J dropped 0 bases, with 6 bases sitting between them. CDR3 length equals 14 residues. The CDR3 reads CASSEASISYEQYF. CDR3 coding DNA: TGTGCCAGCAGTGAAGCGTCCATCTCCTACGAGCAGTACTTC. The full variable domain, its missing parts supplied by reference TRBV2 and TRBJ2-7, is EPEVTQTPSHQVTQMGQEVILRCVPISNHLYFYWYRQILGQKVEFLVSFYNNEISEKSEIFDDQFSVERPDGSNFTLKIRSTKLEDSAMYFCASSEASISYEQYFGPGTRLTVT.

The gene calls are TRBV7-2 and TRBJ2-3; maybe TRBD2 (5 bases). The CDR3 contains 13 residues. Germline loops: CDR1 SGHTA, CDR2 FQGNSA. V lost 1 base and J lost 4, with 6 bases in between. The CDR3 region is CASSLDGADTQYF. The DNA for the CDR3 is TGTGCCAGCAGCTTAGACGGGGCAGATACGCAGTATTTT.

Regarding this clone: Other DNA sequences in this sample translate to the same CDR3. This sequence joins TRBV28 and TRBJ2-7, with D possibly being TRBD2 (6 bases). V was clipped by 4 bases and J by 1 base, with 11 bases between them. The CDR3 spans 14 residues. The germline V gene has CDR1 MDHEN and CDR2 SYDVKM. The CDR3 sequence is CASSWVSGSYEQYF. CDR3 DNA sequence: TGTGCCAGCAGTTGGGTTAGCGGTTCCTACGAGCAGTACTTC.

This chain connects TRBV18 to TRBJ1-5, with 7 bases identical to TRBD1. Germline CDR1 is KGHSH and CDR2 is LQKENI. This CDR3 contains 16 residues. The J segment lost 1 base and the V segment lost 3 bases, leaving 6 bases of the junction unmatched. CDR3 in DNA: TGTGCCAGCTCACCCCGGTTGACAGGGAGCAATCAGCCCCAGCATTTT. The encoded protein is CASSPRLTGSNQPQHF. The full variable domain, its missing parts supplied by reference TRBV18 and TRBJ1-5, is NAGVMQNPRHLVRRRGQEARLRCSPMKGHSHVYWYRQLPEEGLKFMVYLQKENIIDESGMPKERFSAEFPKEGPSILRIQQVVRGDSAAYFCASSPRLTGSNQPQHFGDGTRLSIL.

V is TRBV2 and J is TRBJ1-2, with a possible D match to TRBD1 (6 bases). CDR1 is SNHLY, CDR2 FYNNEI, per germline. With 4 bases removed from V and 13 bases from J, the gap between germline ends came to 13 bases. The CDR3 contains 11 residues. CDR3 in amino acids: CASSGNRVVTF. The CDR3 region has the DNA TGTGCCAGCAGTGGGAACAGGGTGGTCACCTTC.

CDR3 in amino acids: CASTPGREQTQYF. Written as DNA, the CDR3 is TGTGCCAGTACCCCCGGGCGGGAACAGACCCAGTACTTC. The chain carries TRBV19 and TRBJ2-5, with D possibly matching TRBD2 (6 bases). The CDR3 runs 13 residues. V was cut by 7 bases and J by 6 bases, with 15 bases left in between. CDR1 is LNHDA, CDR2 SQIVND, per germline (reference sequence).

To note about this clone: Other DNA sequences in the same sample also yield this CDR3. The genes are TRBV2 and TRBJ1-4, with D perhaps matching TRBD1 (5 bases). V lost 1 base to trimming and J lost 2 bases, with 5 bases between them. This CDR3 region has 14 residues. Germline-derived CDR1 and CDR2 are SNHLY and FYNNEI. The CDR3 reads CASSEGGTNEKLFF. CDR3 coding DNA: TGTGCCAGCAGTGAAGGGGGGACTAATGAAAAACTGTTTTTT. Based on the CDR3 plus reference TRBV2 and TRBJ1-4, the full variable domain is EPEVTQTPSHQVTQMGQEVILRCVPISNHLYFYWYRQILGQKVEFLVSFYNNEISEKSEIFDDQFSVERPDGSNFTLKIRSTKLEDSAMYFCASSEGGTNEKLFFGSGTQLSVL.

The CDR3 loop is CASRDRDMETQYF. The CDR3 DNA is TGTGCCAGCCGGGACAGGGATATGGAGACCCAGTACTTC. This sequence joins TRBV19 and TRBJ2-5; TRBD1 matches 9 bases. This CDR3 has 13 residues. Germline values: CDR1 LNHDA, CDR2 SQIVND (reference sequence). V lost 9 bases and J lost 5; bases outside the gene matches: 7. Drawing the rest from reference TRBV19 and TRBJ2-5, the complete variable domain is DGGITQSPKYLFRKEGQNVTLSCEQNLNHDAMYWYRQDPGQGLRLIYYSQIVNDFQKGDIAEGYSVSREKKESFPLTVTSAQKNPTAFYLCASRDRDMETQYFGPGTRLLVL.

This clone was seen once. The CDR3 DNA follows: TGTGCCGTACAAGGAGACAGGGGGCGGGAGACCCAGTACTTC. This encodes CAVQGDRGRETQYF. The chain links TRBV7-8 to TRBJ2-5, with 10 nucleotides matching TRBD1. Germline V gives CDR1 SGHVS, CDR2 FQNEAQ. The V gene end was trimmed by 11 bases and the J gene end by 5 bases; junction bases not matched to a gene: 11. The CDR3 consists of 14 residues.

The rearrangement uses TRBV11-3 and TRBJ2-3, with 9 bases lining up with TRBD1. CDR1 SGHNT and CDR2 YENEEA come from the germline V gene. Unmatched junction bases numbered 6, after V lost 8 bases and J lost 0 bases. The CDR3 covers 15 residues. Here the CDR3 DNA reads TGTGCCAGCGCAACCGGGACAGGGAGCACAGATACGCAGTATTTT. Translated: CASATGTGSTDTQYF.

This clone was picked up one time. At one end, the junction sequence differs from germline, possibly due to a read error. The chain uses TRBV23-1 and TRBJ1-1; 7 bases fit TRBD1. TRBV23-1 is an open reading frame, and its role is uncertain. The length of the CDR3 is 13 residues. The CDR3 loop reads CASSQSWERRGLF. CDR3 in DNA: TGCGCCAGCAGTCAATCTTGGGAGCGAAGGGGGCTCTTT.

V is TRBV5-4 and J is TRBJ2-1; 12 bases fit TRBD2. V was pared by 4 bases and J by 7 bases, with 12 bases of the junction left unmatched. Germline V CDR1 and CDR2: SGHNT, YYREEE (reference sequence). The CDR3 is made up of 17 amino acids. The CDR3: CASSLGVLAGGRNEQFF. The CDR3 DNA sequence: TGTGCCAGCAGCCTCGGGGTCCTAGCGGGAGGGCGTAATGAGCAGTTCTTC.

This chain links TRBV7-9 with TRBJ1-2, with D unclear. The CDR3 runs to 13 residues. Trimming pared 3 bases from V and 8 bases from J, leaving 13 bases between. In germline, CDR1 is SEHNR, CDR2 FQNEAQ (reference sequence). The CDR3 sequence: CASSFSDRWGYTF. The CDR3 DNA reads TGTGCCAGCAGCTTTTCGGATCGCTGGGGCTACACCTTC.

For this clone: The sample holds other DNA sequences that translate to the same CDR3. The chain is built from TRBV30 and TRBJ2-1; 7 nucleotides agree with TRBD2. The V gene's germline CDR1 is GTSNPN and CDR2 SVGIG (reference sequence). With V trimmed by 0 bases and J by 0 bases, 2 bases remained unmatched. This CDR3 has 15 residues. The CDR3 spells CAWSVGGSSYNEQFF. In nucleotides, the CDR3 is TGTGCCTGGAGTGTAGGCGGGAGCTCCTACAATGAGCAGTTCTTC.

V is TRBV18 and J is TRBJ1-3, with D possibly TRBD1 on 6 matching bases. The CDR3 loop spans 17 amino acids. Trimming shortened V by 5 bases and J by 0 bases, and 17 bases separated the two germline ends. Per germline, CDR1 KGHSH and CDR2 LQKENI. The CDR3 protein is CASSLQRGAPSGNTIYF. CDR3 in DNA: TGTGCCAGCTCATTACAGAGGGGGGCCCCCTCTGGAAACACCATATATTTT.

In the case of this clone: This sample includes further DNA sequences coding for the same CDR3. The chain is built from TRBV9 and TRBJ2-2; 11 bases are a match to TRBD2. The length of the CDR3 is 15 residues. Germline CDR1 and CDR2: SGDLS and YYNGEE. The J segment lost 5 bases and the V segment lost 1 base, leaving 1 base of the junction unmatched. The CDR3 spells CASSVLAGGTGELFF. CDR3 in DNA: TGTGCCAGCAGCGTACTAGCGGGAGGAACCGGGGAGCTGTTTTTT.

This CDR3 is CAISESRTQETQYF. In DNA form, the CDR3 reads TGTGCCATCAGTGAGTCTCGGACTCAAGAGACCCAGTACTTC. The J gene is TRBJ2-5, the V gene TRBV10-3, with a weak D call TRBD2 (5 bases). Trimming removed 0 bases at V and 2 bases at J, with 7 bases between. Per germline, CDR1 ENHRY and CDR2 SYGVKD. CDR3 length: 14 residues.

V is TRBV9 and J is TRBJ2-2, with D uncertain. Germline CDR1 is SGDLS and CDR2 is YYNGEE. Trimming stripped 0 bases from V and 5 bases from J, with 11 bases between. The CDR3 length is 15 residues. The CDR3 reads CASSVGQINTGELFF. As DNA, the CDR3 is TGTGCCAGCAGCGTAGGGCAGATCAATACCGGGGAGCTGTTTTTT. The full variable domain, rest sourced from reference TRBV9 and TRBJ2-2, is DSGVTQTPKHLITATGQRVTLRCSPRSGDLSVYWYQQSLDQGLQFLIQYYNGEERAKGNILERFSAQQFPDLHSELNLSSLELGDSALYFCASSVGQINTGELFFGEGSRLTVL.

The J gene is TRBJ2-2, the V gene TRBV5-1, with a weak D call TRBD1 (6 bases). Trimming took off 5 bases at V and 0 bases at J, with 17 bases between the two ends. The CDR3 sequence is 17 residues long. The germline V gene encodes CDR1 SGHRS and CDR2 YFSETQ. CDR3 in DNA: TGCGCCAGCAGTTTCCGACAGGCCGCAACGAACACCGGGGAGCTGTTTTTT. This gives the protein CASSFRQAATNTGELFF.

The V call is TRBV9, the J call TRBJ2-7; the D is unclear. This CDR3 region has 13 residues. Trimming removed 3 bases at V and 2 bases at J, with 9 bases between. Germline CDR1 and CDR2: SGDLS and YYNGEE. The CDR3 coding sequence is TGTGCCAGCAGCGGAACAGCCACCTACGAGCAGTACTTC. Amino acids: CASSGTATYEQYF.

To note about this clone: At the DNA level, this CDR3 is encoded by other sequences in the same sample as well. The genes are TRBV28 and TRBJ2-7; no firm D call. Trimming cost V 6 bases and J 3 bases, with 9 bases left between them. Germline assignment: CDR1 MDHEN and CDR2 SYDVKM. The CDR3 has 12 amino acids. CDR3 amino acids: CASSSSRYEQYF. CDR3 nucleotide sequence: TGTGCCAGCAGCTCGAGTCGCTACGAGCAGTACTTC.

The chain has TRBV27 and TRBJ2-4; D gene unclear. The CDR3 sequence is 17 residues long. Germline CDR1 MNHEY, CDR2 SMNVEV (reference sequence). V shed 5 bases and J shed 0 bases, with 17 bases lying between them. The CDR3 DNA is TGTGCCAGCAGTCCGACGGACGGGTCCTTAGCCAAAAACATTCAGTACTTC. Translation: CASSPTDGSLAKNIQYF.

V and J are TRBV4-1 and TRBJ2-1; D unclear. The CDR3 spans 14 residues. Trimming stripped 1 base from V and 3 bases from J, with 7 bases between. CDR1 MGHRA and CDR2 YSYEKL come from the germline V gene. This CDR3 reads CASSQVPIYNEQFF. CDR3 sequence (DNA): TGCGCCAGCAGCCAAGTCCCCATCTACAATGAGCAGTTCTTC.

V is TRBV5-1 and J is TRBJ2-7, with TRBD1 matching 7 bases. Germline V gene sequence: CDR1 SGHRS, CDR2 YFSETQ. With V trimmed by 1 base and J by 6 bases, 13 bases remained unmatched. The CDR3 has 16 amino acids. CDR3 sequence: CASSLRDRALTVEQYF. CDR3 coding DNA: TGCGCCAGCAGCTTGCGCGACAGGGCTCTGACGGTCGAGCAGTACTTC.